What follows are 28 T cell receptor beta chains derived from one specimen sequenced in a study of blood T cell repertoires in COVID-19. Generated by immunoSEQ multiplex PCR, the TCRdb table keeps only in-frame clones and is missing some. In the table there are tens of thousands of clones, 89% of which are singletons. Specimen: peripheral blood. The receptors stem from a man in his forties or fifties with active COVID-19.

The V and J genes are TRBV19 and TRBJ2-5; perhaps TRBD2 as D (5 bases). The V and J ends lost 2 bases and 5 bases respectively, with 12 bases between them. The germline CDR1 and CDR2 sequences are LNHDA and SQIVND (reference sequence). CDR3 length: 14 amino acids. The CDR3 DNA follows: TGTGCCAGTAGTATAATCGGGGTAGCTGAGACCCAGTACTTC. Encoded protein: CASSIIGVAETQYF.

The V gene is TRBV2, the J gene TRBJ1-6; D remains ambiguous. Between the trimmed V and J ends, which lost 10 bases and 5 bases, there was a span of 18 bases. CDR3 size: 15 residues. Germline values: CDR1 SNHLY, CDR2 FYNNEI. For the CDR3, the DNA is TGTGCCACCCATCCGGGAATTGCGAATAATTCACCCCTCCACTTT. Its translation is CATHPGIANNSPLHF. The whole variable domain, filled in from reference TRBV2 and TRBJ1-6, reads EPEVTQTPSHQVTQMGQEVILRCVPISNHLYFYWYRQILGQKVEFLVSFYNNEISEKSEIFDDQFSVERPDGSNFTLKIRSTKLEDSAMYFCATHPGIANNSPLHFGNGTRLTVT.

V and J are TRBV3-1 (or the pseudogene TRBV3-2) and TRBJ2-3, with TRBD1 matching 7 bases. This CDR3 region has 12 residues. Germline-derived CDR1 and CDR2 are LGHDT and YNNKEL (reference sequence). V was pared by 4 bases and J by 7 bases, with 2 bases of the junction left unmatched. The CDR3 bases are TGTGCCAGCAGCCGGGACAGCCATACGCAGTATTTT. It yields the protein CASSRDSHTQYF.

V and J are TRBV7-3 and TRBJ2-2, with a possible D match to TRBD2 (5 bases). The V gene lost 6 bases and the J gene lost 3 bases, with 17 bases spanning the gap. Germline V gene sequence: CDR1 SGHTA, CDR2 FQGTGA. This CDR3 spans 16 amino acids. CDR3 region: CASRPQTGIHTGELFF. CDR3 nucleotide sequence: TGTGCCAGCAGGCCCCAGACGGGAATACACACCGGGGAGCTGTTTTTT.

This clone has only one observation. This sequence joins TRBV6-5 and TRBJ1-5; D is uncertain. V was clipped by 6 bases and J by 11 bases, with 11 bases between them. CDR1 is MNHEY and CDR2 is SVGAGI in the germline V gene. This CDR3 comprises 11 residues. The CDR3 region has the DNA TGTGCCAGCAGCGGCCGGGGAGCCCAGCATTTT. Amino acids: CASSGRGAQHF.

This chain joins TRBV20-1 and TRBJ2-7, with D uncertain. The CDR3 contains 10 residues. The germline V gene has CDR1 DFQATT and CDR2 SNEGSKA (reference sequence). V was cut by 5 bases and J by 0 bases, with 2 bases left in between. CDR3 sequence: CSARSYEQYF. DNA of the CDR3: TGCAGTGCTCGCTCCTACGAGCAGTACTTC.

The J gene is TRBJ1-2, the V gene TRBV7-9, with unresolved D. Germline CDR1 SEHNR, CDR2 FQNEAQ (reference sequence). V was pared by 8 bases and J by 2 bases, with 6 bases between. The CDR3 spans 11 residues. The chain's CDR3 is CASQANYGYTF. The CDR3 DNA reads as TGTGCCAGCCAGGCGAACTATGGCTACACCTTC.

The V and J genes are TRBV5-1 and TRBJ2-7; TRBD1 might be the D (6 bases). With 0 bases removed from V and 9 bases from J, the gap between germline ends came to 16 bases. Germline CDR1 SGHRS, CDR2 YFSETQ. The CDR3 runs 14 residues. CDR3 amino acids: CASSLDQGITVQYF. As DNA, the CDR3 is TGCGCCAGCAGCTTGGACCAGGGGATCACGGTGCAGTACTTC. Full variable domain (outside the CDR3, taken from reference TRBV5-1 and TRBJ2-7): KAGVTQTPRYLIKTRGQQVTLSCSPISGHRSVSWYQQTPGQGLQFLFEYFSETQRNKGNFPGRFSGRQFSNSRSEMNVSTLELGDSALYLCASSLDQGITVQYFGPGTRLTVT.

The gene calls are TRBV4-3 and TRBJ2-7; 9 positions agree with TRBD2. The CDR3 totals 16 residues. The trim removed 0 bases at V and 6 bases at J, leaving 9 bases unmatched. Germline values: CDR1 LGHNA, CDR2 YSLEER. Here the CDR3 reads CASSQDRAGGPGEQYF. CDR3 in DNA: TGCGCCAGCAGCCAAGATCGTGCGGGAGGGCCGGGCGAGCAGTACTTC.

The chain employs TRBV4-3 and TRBJ2-3; 12 nucleotides align to TRBD2. CDR1 is LGHNA and CDR2 is YSLEER in the germline V gene. The CDR3 is 22 amino acids. Trimming cost V 4 bases and J 1 base; bases outside gene matches: 21. The CDR3 nucleotides are TGCGCCAGCAGCCGAGAAGGGAGGACTAGCGGGAATCGGAGGCAGGGCACAGATACGCAGTATTTT. Its protein is CASSREGRTSGNRRQGTDTQYF.

The chain joins TRBV7-6 to TRBJ2-3; 9 nucleotides agree with TRBD2. Germline lookup yields CDR1 SGHVS and CDR2 FNYEAQ. CDR3 length equals 16 residues. V dropped 5 bases and J dropped 2; count of bases not matched to a gene: 8. This CDR3 is CASSTLGTSFTDTQYF. As DNA, the CDR3 is TGTGCCAGCAGCACCCTCGGGACTAGCTTCACAGATACGCAGTATTTT.

The CDR3 DNA reads as TGCGCCAGCAGCCAGGGACCTTTGGGGGCCTATGGCTACACCTTC. This translates into CASSQGPLGAYGYTF. This rearrangement joins TRBV4-3 to TRBJ1-2, with D possibly TRBD1 on 6 matching bases. V dropped 3 bases and J dropped 4 bases, with 15 bases sitting between them. CDR1 is LGHNA, CDR2 YSLEER, per germline. The CDR3 sequence is 15 residues long.

The V call is TRBV7-2, the J call TRBJ1-5; no definite D call. Germline V lookup: CDR1 SGHTA, CDR2 FQGNSA. The CDR3 runs 13 residues. The V end lost 1 base, the J end lost 7 bases, and 8 bases lay between the germline ends. The CDR3 nucleotides read TGTGCCAGCAGCTTAGTGTCGGGGCAGCCCCAGCATTTT. It specifies CASSLVSGQPQHF.

Only one count was recorded for this clone. This chain uses TRBV24-1 with TRBJ1-5; 9 bases fit TRBD1. The V and J ends lost 4 bases and 9 bases, in that order; junction bases with no gene match: 12. CDR1 is KGHDR and CDR2 is SFDVKD in the germline V gene. CDR3 length: 16 residues. The CDR3 sequence: CATSDSDRGVRGPQHF. The CDR3, as DNA: TGTGCCACCAGTGACTCGGACAGGGGCGTCCGGGGGCCCCAGCATTTT.

The chain has TRBV7-9 and TRBJ2-7; TRBD1 agrees at 10 bases. Germline CDR1 SEHNR, CDR2 FQNEAQ (reference sequence). The J segment lost 2 bases and the V segment lost 4 bases, leaving 11 bases of the junction unmatched. This CDR3 comprises 17 residues. This CDR3 reads CASSSISTGQGTYEQYF. The CDR3 DNA follows: TGTGCCAGCAGCTCAATTTCGACGGGACAGGGGACCTACGAGCAGTACTTC.

By proportion, this clone is medium-sized. Other DNA sequences in the sample encode the same CDR3. The V gene is TRBV27, the J gene TRBJ1-4, with D uncertain. The CDR3 is made up of 13 amino acids. Trimming took off 4 bases at V and 4 bases at J, with 7 bases between the two ends. Germline CDR1 MNHEY, CDR2 SMNVEV (reference sequence). CDR3 amino acids: CASSSGSNEKLFF. DNA of the CDR3: TGTGCCAGCAGTTCCGGTAGTAATGAAAAACTGTTTTTT.

This chain joins TRBV5-1 and TRBJ2-1; the match to TRBD2 covers 7 bases. V was clipped by 0 bases and J by 0 bases; unmatched bases: 3. The CDR3 has 16 residues. Germline CDR1 SGHRS, CDR2 YFSETQ. The CDR3 spells CASSLAGGSSYNEQFF. DNA of the CDR3: TGCGCCAGCAGCTTGGCGGGCGGGAGCTCCTACAATGAGCAGTTCTTC.

The chain carries TRBV5-4 and TRBJ2-1; a possible D gene is TRBD1 (5 bases). The CDR3 totals 15 residues. V was clipped by 3 bases and J by 3 bases, with 13 bases between them. Germline values: CDR1 SGHNT, CDR2 YYREEE (reference sequence). The CDR3 nucleotides read TGTGCCAGCAGCTCCCAGGGTTTTGGCTACAATGAGCAGTTCTTC. Amino acid sequence: CASSSQGFGYNEQFF. The entire variable domain, with the rest obtained from reference TRBV5-4 and TRBJ2-1, is as follows: ETGVTQSPTHLIKTRGQQVTLRCSSQSGHNTVSWYQQALGQGPQFIFQYYREEENGRGNFPPRFSGLQFPNYSSELNVNALELDDSALYLCASSSQGFGYNEQFFGPGTRLTVL.

The V call is TRBV29-1, the J call TRBJ1-2; no reliable D call. The V gene lost 4 bases and the J gene lost 7 bases, with 13 bases spanning the gap. The CDR3 length is 12 residues. Germline lookup yields CDR1 SQVTM and CDR2 ANQGSEA. CDR3 sequence: CSVVWETSGYTF. Here the CDR3 DNA reads TGCAGCGTTGTGTGGGAGACGTCTGGCTACACCTTC.

The chain carries TRBV28 and TRBJ2-7; 9 nucleotides agree with TRBD1. Germline assignment: CDR1 MDHEN and CDR2 SYDVKM. The CDR3 is 16 residues long. The V segment lost 6 bases and the J segment 1 base; nucleotides outside the gene matches: 10. The CDR3 region is CASSPPRDRVSYEQYF. The CDR3 nucleotides are TGTGCCAGCAGCCCCCCCCGGGACAGGGTTTCCTACGAGCAGTACTTC.

This chain links TRBV3-1 (or the pseudogene TRBV3-2) with TRBJ2-7; D is unclear. The V end was cut by 0 bases, the J end by 6 bases, with 9 bases between. Looked up from germline, CDR1 is LGHDT and CDR2 is YNNKEL (reference sequence). This CDR3 spans 13 amino acids. The CDR3 nucleotides are TGTGCCAGCAGCCAAGATAATAGTGGCGAGCAGTACTTC. As protein: CASSQDNSGEQYF.

This chain connects TRBV30 to TRBJ2-1, with TRBD1 matching 7 bases. Germline loops: CDR1 GTSNPN, CDR2 SVGIG (reference sequence). The CDR3 has 14 residues. Trimming removed 1 base from V and 4 bases from J; junction bases left unmatched: 4. The CDR3 sequence is CAWSAGTEYNEQFF. CDR3 DNA sequence: TGTGCCTGGAGTGCCGGGACAGAGTACAATGAGCAGTTCTTC.

CDR3 DNA sequence: TGTGCCAGCAGTGACTCCTACAGGGAAGTGTCGCAGTATTTT. This gives the protein CASSDSYREVSQYF. V and J are TRBV6-4 and TRBJ2-3; D might be TRBD1 (6 bases). Between the trimmed V and J ends, which lost 0 bases and 10 bases, there was a span of 14 bases. Germline lookup yields CDR1 MRHNA and CDR2 SNTAGT. CDR3 length: 14 residues.

The chain uses TRBV9 and TRBJ2-1, with TRBD2 matching over 7 bases. Germline assignment: CDR1 SGDLS and CDR2 YYNGEE. This CDR3 spans 15 amino acids. The V gene end was trimmed by 2 bases and the J gene end by 2 bases; junction bases not matched to a gene: 4. As DNA, the CDR3 is TGTGCCAGCAGCGTCCAGGGAGGGCCCTACAATGAGCAGTTCTTC. It is translated as CASSVQGGPYNEQFF. The full variable domain, completed using reference TRBV9 and TRBJ2-1, is DSGVTQTPKHLITATGQRVTLRCSPRSGDLSVYWYQQSLDQGLQFLIQYYNGEERAKGNILERFSAQQFPDLHSELNLSSLELGDSALYFCASSVQGGPYNEQFFGPGTRLTVL.

The chain has TRBV11-3 and TRBJ2-4, with D hard to call. From germline, CDR1 is SGHNT and CDR2 YENEEA. V lost 4 bases to trimming and J lost 3 bases, with 4 bases between them. The CDR3 is made up of 12 amino acids. The CDR3 is CASSSLKNIQYF. In DNA form, the CDR3 reads TGTGCCAGCAGCTCTCTCAAAAACATTCAGTACTTC.

V is TRBV7-6 and J is TRBJ1-2, with D maybe TRBD1 (6 bases). This CDR3 is 16 amino acids long. Germline assignment: CDR1 SGHVS and CDR2 FNYEAQ. V was pared by 1 base and J by 5 bases, with 17 bases between. CDR3 sequence reads: CASSLDGQKGSYGYTF. In DNA form, the CDR3 reads TGTGCCAGCAGCTTAGACGGACAGAAGGGTTCTTATGGCTACACCTTC.

The J gene is TRBJ1-1, the V gene TRBV5-6; 8 bases match TRBD1. Germline CDR1 and CDR2: SGHDT and YYEEEE. V lost 3 bases, J lost 5 bases, and 6 bases stayed unmatched. This CDR3 region has 14 residues. CDR3 in amino acids: CASSSPGQATEAFF. The DNA of the CDR3 is TGTGCCAGCAGCTCTCCGGGACAGGCTACTGAAGCTTTCTTT.

The chain has TRBV5-4 and TRBJ2-1, with 8 bases matching TRBD2. The CDR3 loop spans 15 amino acids. V dropped 4 bases and J dropped 4; count of bases not matched to a gene: 7. Looked up from germline, CDR1 is SGHNT and CDR2 is YYREEE (reference sequence). CDR3 in amino acids: CASSTGLAEYNEQFF. The CDR3 nucleotides are TGTGCCAGCAGCACAGGACTAGCCGAGTACAATGAGCAGTTCTTC.